This T cell receptor (beta chain) stems from a study of cytomegalovirus exposure and HLA in healthy donors. Study at large: Earlier results showed roughly 110 million unique TCR beta sequences derived from approximately 170 million T cells. Ancestry clustering placed roughly 86% of about 400 genotyped donors in the Caucasian-associated cluster.

The CDR3 is made up of 15 amino acids. Germline V gene sequence: CDR1 MNHNY, CDR2 SVGAGI (reference sequence). Trimming stripped 7 bases from V and 2 bases from J, with 12 bases between. The primer mix had 60 Vbeta and 13 Jbeta primers. Repertoires were generated with immunoSEQ multiplex PCR, while TCRdb's copy carries only in-frame clones and drops some. Recorded for this sample: more than 110,000 clones. Donors consisted of healthy bone marrow donors. The chain combines TRBV6-6 with TRBJ2-6, with a tentative D call TRBD2 (5 bases). Sequenced material: PBMCs. The TCR comes from a man aged 35 to 55 in good health and CMV-seronegative. The CDR3 bases are TGTGCCAGCACCCCGGCGAGGGCTGGGGCCAACGTCCTGACTTTC. The encoded protein is CASTPARAGANVLTF.